A single sample gave rise to the 13 T cell receptor beta chains below, sequenced in a study of T cell changes during pregnancy in multiple sclerosis. The method was immunoSEQ multiplex PCR; TCRdb's version includes in-frame clones alone and lacks a portion of them. The table records some 70,000 clones, 91% of them present only once. The specimen was peripheral blood, collected in the second trimester of pregnancy. The receptors come from a female donor with multiple sclerosis, enrolled in a pregnancy study.

J is TRBJ2-6 and V is TRBV15; D is perhaps TRBD1 (6 bases). V lost 0 bases and J 0 bases, leaving 18 bases between the germline ends. This CDR3 region has 20 residues. CDR1 is LNHNV, CDR2 YYDKDF, per germline (reference sequence). CDR3 bases: TGTGCCACCAGCAGAGATAGTCTCGGGACATTACGCTCTGGGGCCAACGTCCTGACTTTC. Residues: CATSRDSLGTLRSGANVLTF.

The V and J genes are TRBV19 and TRBJ2-5; a possible D gene is TRBD2 (6 bases). Germline assignment: CDR1 LNHDA and CDR2 SQIVND (reference sequence). V lost 6 bases, J lost 2 bases, and 16 bases lay in between. This CDR3 has 15 amino acids. In DNA form, the CDR3 reads TGTGCCAGTAGGGCTCTAGCGAAGGATCAAGAGACCCAGTACTTC. Its protein is CASRALAKDQETQYF.

The rearrangement joins TRBV28 to TRBJ2-7, with 7 bases identical to TRBD1. Looked up from germline, CDR1 is MDHEN and CDR2 is SYDVKM. V lost 5 bases, J lost 5 bases, and 9 bases stayed unmatched. The CDR3 loop spans 14 amino acids. The DNA of the CDR3 is TGTGCCAGCAGTGTAGACAGGGTTCTTGACGAGCAGTACTTC. Amino acids: CASSVDRVLDEQYF.

The chain uses TRBV9 and TRBJ2-2; 8 nucleotides match TRBD2. With V trimmed by 4 bases and J by 1 base, 6 bases remained unmatched. Germline lookup yields CDR1 SGDLS and CDR2 YYNGEE. The CDR3 extends over 16 amino acids. Here the CDR3 reads CASSLPLAGNTGELFF. As DNA, the CDR3 is TGTGCCAGCAGCCTCCCCCTAGCGGGGAACACCGGGGAGCTGTTTTTT.

The chain links TRBV30 to TRBJ1-2, with D tentatively TRBD1 (5 bases). V lost 2 bases and J 6 bases, leaving 13 bases between the germline ends. Per the germline V gene, CDR1 is GTSNPN and CDR2 is SVGIG (reference sequence). CDR3 length: 13 residues. The CDR3: CAWSPQVFDGYTF. CDR3 coding DNA: TGTGCCTGGAGTCCACAGGTATTCGATGGCTACACCTTC.

The V and J genes are TRBV7-2 and TRBJ1-4; D gene ambiguous. The CDR3 consists of 15 residues. Germline V gene sequence: CDR1 SGHTA, CDR2 FQGNSA. V was pared by 5 bases and J by 3 bases, with 13 bases between. The CDR3 bases are TGTGCCAGCAGCGAGCACTCGGGGTCTAATGAAAAACTGTTTTTT. This sequence encodes CASSEHSGSNEKLFF.

The rearrangement uses TRBV7-9 and TRBJ1-4; D may be TRBD1 (5 bases). Germline V gene data show CDR1 as SEHNR and CDR2 as FQNEAQ (reference sequence). Trimming removed 5 bases at V and 8 bases at J, with 12 bases between. The CDR3 runs to 13 residues. CDR3: CASSLQRGEKLFF. For the CDR3, the DNA is TGTGCCAGCAGCCTTCAACGGGGGGAAAAACTGTTTTTT.

CDR3 nucleotides: TGTGCCAGCTCACCGAGTTCCTATAATTCACCCCTCCACTTT. This translates into CASSPSSYNSPLHF. This chain connects TRBV18 to TRBJ1-6; D is uncertain. Between the trimmed V and J ends, which lost 3 bases and 1 base, there was a span of 4 bases. Germline CDR1 is KGHSH and CDR2 is LQKENI. This CDR3 is 14 amino acids long.

The CDR3 DNA follows: TGTGCCAGCAGTTTGCGGATGAACACTGAAGCTTTCTTT. Encoded protein: CASSLRMNTEAFF. The genes are TRBV27 and TRBJ1-1; D not certain. CDR1 and CDR2 from the germline V gene are MNHEY and SMNVEV (reference sequence). V was clipped by 3 bases and J by 0 bases, with 5 bases between them. This CDR3 has 13 amino acids.

The table lists this clone with a count of one. V usage is TRBV7-2 and J usage is TRBJ2-5, with D possibly matching TRBD2 (6 bases). The CDR3 length is 14 residues. The germline V and J ends were trimmed by 7 bases and 3 bases, with 15 bases remaining between them. Germline V gene sequence: CDR1 SGHTA, CDR2 FQGNSA. CDR3 nucleotide sequence: TGTGCCAGCACCCAGCCGTGGGGGGAAGAGACCCAGTACTTC. This gives the protein CASTQPWGEETQYF.

The chain is built from TRBV2 and TRBJ1-1; D is possibly TRBD1 (6 bases). Germline V gene lookup returns CDR1 SNHLY and CDR2 FYNNEI. The V and J ends lost 4 bases and 0 bases respectively, with 9 bases between them. This CDR3 has 14 residues. The CDR3 DNA follows: TGTGCCAGCAGTGCGGGACACCTGAACACTGAAGCTTTCTTT. This gives the protein CASSAGHLNTEAFF.

The chain couples TRBV18 to TRBJ2-7, with D possibly TRBD2 on 5 matching bases. V lost 3 bases and J 3 bases, leaving 15 bases between the germline ends. The CDR3 length is 15 residues. Germline values: CDR1 KGHSH, CDR2 LQKENI. In nucleotides, the CDR3 is TGTGCCAGCTCACCCGCCGGATGGGAGAACTACGAGCAGTACTTC. This encodes CASSPAGWENYEQYF.

The chain carries TRBV5-4 and TRBJ2-1; TRBD1 matches at 9 bases. V lost 3 bases to trimming and J lost 5 bases; unmatched junction nucleotides: 6. This CDR3 contains 15 residues. Germline V lookup: CDR1 SGHNT, CDR2 YYREEE (reference sequence). The CDR3 protein is CASSSTGGFNNEQFF. CDR3 DNA: TGTGCCAGCAGCTCGACAGGGGGGTTCAACAATGAGCAGTTCTTC.